These 32 T cell receptor beta chains share one sample of origin, sequenced in a study of blood T cell repertoires in COVID-19. The protocol was immunoSEQ multiplex PCR, while the TCRdb copy is restricted to in-frame clones and leaves out a portion. Of 65,000 to 75,000 clones listed, 70% to 75% are singletons. Sequenced sample: peripheral blood. These receptors were taken from an older man with acute or convalescent COVID-19.

The genes are TRBV5-4 and TRBJ2-7; 10 nucleotides agree with TRBD2. This CDR3 comprises 14 residues. Trimming cost V 4 bases and J 7 bases; bases outside gene matches: 8. CDR1 and CDR2 from the germline V gene are SGHNT and YYREEE (reference sequence). The chain's CDR3 is CASSHPGTSEEQYF. The DNA for the CDR3 is TGTGCCAGCAGCCACCCCGGGACTAGCGAGGAGCAGTACTTC.

This clone is a singleton in its sample. V usage is TRBV18 and J usage is TRBJ2-7; tentative D call: TRBD1 (5 bases). The CDR3 consists of 12 residues. With 6 bases removed from V and 3 bases from J, the gap between germline ends came to 9 bases. Germline values: CDR1 KGHSH, CDR2 LQKENI. The CDR3 region is CASSGQLYEQYF. DNA for the CDR3: TGTGCCAGCTCGGGGCAGCTCTACGAGCAGTACTTC. Using reference TRBV18 and TRBJ2-7 for the parts outside the CDR3, the full variable domain is NAGVMQNPRHLVRRRGQEARLRCSPMKGHSHVYWYRQLPEEGLKFMVYLQKENIIDESGMPKERFSAEFPKEGPSILRIQQVVRGDSAAYFCASSGQLYEQYFGPGTRLTVT.

The V and J genes are TRBV7-2 and TRBJ2-1, with 11 bases identical to TRBD2. Germline CDR1 SGHTA, CDR2 FQGNSA. V lost 6 bases and J lost 4; bases outside the gene matches: 5. The CDR3 is made up of 15 amino acids. CDR3: CASRLGLAVYNEQFF. The CDR3 DNA reads as TGTGCCAGCAGACTGGGACTAGCGGTATACAATGAGCAGTTCTTC.

The chain couples TRBV19 to TRBJ1-5; D may be TRBD1 (5 bases). The CDR3 has 13 amino acids. The germline V gene encodes CDR1 LNHDA and CDR2 SQIVND (reference sequence). V shed 9 bases and J shed 3 bases, with 12 bases lying between them. Here the CDR3 reads CASHQTVNQPQHF. The DNA for the CDR3 is TGTGCCAGCCACCAGACAGTCAATCAGCCCCAGCATTTT.

This chain links TRBV7-9 with TRBJ1-1, with D tentatively TRBD1 (5 bases). V lost 1 base and J lost 1, with 7 bases in between. Germline values: CDR1 SEHNR, CDR2 FQNEAQ (reference sequence). The CDR3 is made up of 14 amino acids. The CDR3 bases are TGTGCCAGCAGCTTAGTGGGGGGGAACACTGAAGCTTTCTTT. Translating gives CASSLVGGNTEAFF.

Regarding this clone: The identical CDR3 is also encoded by other nucleotide sequences in the sample. V usage is TRBV9 and J usage is TRBJ2-1, with 10 bases that match TRBD2. Germline CDR1 reads SGDLS; CDR2 reads YYNGEE. The CDR3 is 15 amino acids. V gave up 3 bases and J gave up 4 bases; unmatched junction bases: 4. CDR3 loop: CASSALAGEYNEQFF. CDR3 in DNA: TGTGCCAGCAGCGCTCTAGCGGGAGAGTACAATGAGCAGTTCTTC.

The CDR3 here is CASSYWDRLYEQYF. The CDR3 DNA sequence: TGTGCCAGCAGTTACTGGGACAGGCTTTACGAGCAGTACTTC. J is TRBJ2-7 and V is TRBV6-2 or TRBV6-3; 8 nucleotides match TRBD1. CDR1 is MNHEY, CDR2 SVGEGT, per germline. The CDR3 covers 14 residues. V was pared by 1 base and J by 4 bases, with 3 bases of the junction left unmatched.

The chain couples TRBV28 to TRBJ2-7, with D perhaps TRBD1 (6 bases). CDR3 length: 15 residues. CDR1 and CDR2 (germline): MDHEN, SYDVKM. Trimming left V 6 bases short and J 3 bases short, with 18 bases between. The CDR3 DNA reads TGTGCCAGCAGCTCGACCCCGGGACAAGGCTACGAGCAGTACTTC. Translation gives CASSSTPGQGYEQYF. The entire variable domain, with the rest obtained from reference TRBV28 and TRBJ2-7, is as follows: DVKVTQSSRYLVKRTGEKVFLECVQDMDHENMFWYRQDPGLGLRLIYFSYDVKMKEKGDIPEGYSVSREKKERFSLILESASTNQTSMYLCASSSTPGQGYEQYFGPGTRLTVT.

The genes are TRBV28 and TRBJ1-5, with D tentatively TRBD1 (5 bases). This CDR3 has 13 amino acids. The V end lost 7 bases, the J end lost 4 bases, and 11 bases lay between the germline ends. CDR1 MDHEN and CDR2 SYDVKM come from the germline V gene. The CDR3 DNA is TGTGCCAGCATGACAGCACTAAATCAGCCCCAGCATTTT. This codes for CASMTALNQPQHF.

The V call is TRBV19, the J call TRBJ1-1; TRBD1 matches at 11 bases. This CDR3 contains 12 residues. The germline V gene encodes CDR1 LNHDA and CDR2 SQIVND (reference sequence). V shed 11 bases, J shed 3 bases, and the junction held 2 bases outside the gene matches. The CDR3 nucleotides are TGTGCCGGGGACAGGGGGGACACTGAAGCTTTCTTT. Its protein product is CAGDRGDTEAFF. The whole variable domain, remainder taken from reference TRBV19 and TRBJ1-1, is DGGITQSPKYLFRKEGQNVTLSCEQNLNHDAMYWYRQDPGQGLRLIYYSQIVNDFQKGDIAEGYSVSREKKESFPLTVTSAQKNPTAFYLCAGDRGDTEAFFGQGTRLTVV.

The V gene is TRBV28, the J gene TRBJ2-6; 12 nucleotides agree with TRBD2. CDR1 MDHEN and CDR2 SYDVKM come from the germline V gene. Germline trimming cut 8 bases from V and 1 base from J; bases unmatched to any gene: 12. The length of the CDR3 is 19 residues. The CDR3 DNA reads TGTGCCAGCGGGATACTAGCGGGAGGAGGAGGGTCTGGGGCCAACGTCCTGACTTTC. Amino acid sequence: CASGILAGGGGSGANVLTF.

This clone has just a few counts. The rearrangement uses TRBV5-5 and TRBJ1-5; D may be TRBD1 (6 bases). CDR1 and CDR2 (germline): SGHKS, YYEKEE (reference sequence). V dropped 0 bases and J dropped 4 bases, with 14 bases sitting between them. The CDR3 contains 16 residues. Here the CDR3 DNA reads TGTGCCAGCAGCTTGGGCCCCGGCCAGGGGAATCAGCCCCAGCATTTT. Its translation: CASSLGPGQGNQPQHF.

CDR3 sequence (DNA): TGTGCCAGCAGTCCCTTAGCGGGAGGAGGCGAGCAGTACTTC. Protein sequence: CASSPLAGGGEQYF. This chain joins TRBV6-2 or TRBV6-3 and TRBJ2-7, with 10 bases that match TRBD2. The ends lost 5 bases at V and 6 bases at J; junction bases unmatched: 7. Germline V CDR1 and CDR2: MNHEY, SVGEGT. The CDR3 runs 14 residues.

The chain combines TRBV7-9 with TRBJ1-1; D is perhaps TRBD1 (5 bases). The CDR3 covers 13 residues. The V end lost 10 bases, the J end lost 1 base, and 13 bases lay between the germline ends. CDR1 SEHNR and CDR2 FQNEAQ come from the germline V gene (reference sequence). The CDR3 DNA reads as TGTGCCACCCTAGGCCAGGGGAACACTGAAGCTTTCTTT. It is translated as CATLGQGNTEAFF. The whole variable domain, remainder taken from reference TRBV7-9 and TRBJ1-1, is DTGVSQNPRHKITKRGQNVTFRCDPISEHNRLYWYRQTLGQGPEFLTYFQNEAQLEKSRLLSDRFSAERPKGSFSTLEIQRTEQGDSAMYLCATLGQGNTEAFFGQGTRLTVV.

The chain carries TRBV28 and TRBJ2-5; 9 bases fit TRBD2. The V gene's germline CDR1 is MDHEN and CDR2 SYDVKM. This CDR3 comprises 11 residues. DNA for the CDR3: TGTGCTTCGACTAGCGGAGAGACCCAGTACTTC. Encoded protein: CASTSGETQYF.

This chain uses TRBV4-1 with TRBJ2-1, with D uncertain. The ends were cut back, 0 bases at V and 0 bases at J, with 9 bases in the middle. Per the germline V gene, CDR1 is MGHRA and CDR2 is YSYEKL. The CDR3 covers 16 residues. As DNA, the CDR3 is TGCGCCAGCAGCCAAGATCCTCCTAACTCCTACAATGAGCAGTTCTTC. Protein: CASSQDPPNSYNEQFF.

The chain links TRBV6-4 to TRBJ2-1; TRBD1 aligns across 10 bases. This CDR3 comprises 14 residues. Per the germline V gene, CDR1 is MRHNA and CDR2 is SNTAGT. The V gene end was trimmed by 6 bases and the J gene end by 7 bases; junction bases not matched to a gene: 6. The CDR3 is CASSLRTGGNEQFF. CDR3 nucleotide sequence: TGTGCCAGCAGCCTTCGGACAGGGGGGAATGAGCAGTTCTTC.

This rearrangement joins TRBV24-1 to TRBJ1-2; D is unresolved. The V gene's germline CDR1 is KGHDR and CDR2 SFDVKD. Deletions cut 5 bases from V and 0 bases from J, with 15 bases between. There are 16 residues in the CDR3. The CDR3 here is CATSGRAASSNYGYTF. CDR3 sequence (DNA): TGTGCCACCAGTGGGAGAGCGGCCTCCTCTAACTATGGCTACACCTTC.

The CDR3: CASRGQGAGEQYF. In nucleotides, the CDR3 is TGTGCCAGCAGGGGACAGGGGGCCGGCGAGCAGTACTTC. The chain combines TRBV28 with TRBJ2-7; 12 bases map to TRBD1. The J segment lost 6 bases and the V segment lost 6 bases, leaving 3 bases of the junction unmatched. This CDR3 is built from 13 residues. Germline lookup yields CDR1 MDHEN and CDR2 SYDVKM.

This sequence joins TRBV19 and TRBJ1-1; 8 bases agree with TRBD1. Looked up from germline, CDR1 is LNHDA and CDR2 is SQIVND (reference sequence). The CDR3 consists of 12 residues. V lost 3 bases, J lost 7 bases, and 1 base stayed unmatched. The CDR3, as DNA: TGTGCCAGTAGTATCGGACAGGGTGAAGCTTTCTTT. Its protein product is CASSIGQGEAFF.

This clone occurred many times. This chain connects TRBV18 to TRBJ2-7; maybe TRBD1 (6 bases). The CDR3 totals 15 residues. V was pared by 3 bases and J by 6 bases, with 18 bases between. Germline values: CDR1 KGHSH, CDR2 LQKENI. This CDR3 is CASSPIPGTGIEQYF. CDR3 bases: TGTGCCAGCTCACCTATCCCGGGAACAGGGATCGAGCAGTACTTC.

The chain employs TRBV19 and TRBJ1-1; maybe TRBD1 (5 bases). CDR1 and CDR2 from the germline V gene are LNHDA and SQIVND (reference sequence). The CDR3 is 14 amino acids. Trimming left V 1 base short and J 3 bases short, with 9 bases between. The CDR3 bases are TGTGCCAGTAGTATAGCGGGGGGGGACACTGAAGCTTTCTTT. Protein sequence: CASSIAGGDTEAFF.

The rearrangement links TRBV28 to TRBJ1-1, with 7 bases identical to TRBD1. Germline V gives CDR1 MDHEN, CDR2 SYDVKM. CDR3 length: 12 amino acids. Trimming cost V 2 bases and J 10 bases; bases outside gene matches: 4. CDR3 sequence (DNA): TGTGCCAGCAGTTTAATGAGGGGGCGAGCTTTCTTT. This codes for CASSLMRGRAFF.

The chain joins TRBV5-6 to TRBJ2-1; D perhaps matches TRBD2 (6 bases). The length of the CDR3 is 15 residues. The germline V gene encodes CDR1 SGHDT and CDR2 YYEEEE. V lost 4 bases, J lost 1 base, and 12 bases lay in between. The CDR3 protein is CASSGIAGSYNEQFF. The CDR3 DNA reads as TGTGCCAGCAGCGGCATTGCGGGGTCCTACAATGAGCAGTTCTTC. The variable domain in full, with the rest retrieved from reference TRBV5-6 and TRBJ2-1, is DAGVTQSPTHLIKTRGQQVTLRCSPKSGHDTVSWYQQALGQGPQFIFQYYEEEERQRGNFPDRFSGHQFPNYSSELNVNALLLGDSALYLCASSGIAGSYNEQFFGPGTRLTVL.

This clone occurred a few times. The gene calls are TRBV5-4 and TRBJ2-3, with TRBD1 matching 12 bases. V was pared by 4 bases and J by 9 bases, with 15 bases of the junction left unmatched. Germline lookup yields CDR1 SGHNT and CDR2 YYREEE (reference sequence). The CDR3 length is 17 residues. CDR3 bases: TGTGCCAGCAGCGTCCCTCAGGGGACAGGGGGCGAGTTCACGCAGTATTTT. Protein: CASSVPQGTGGEFTQYF.

DNA for the CDR3: TGCGCCAGCAGCCCGGCCAGTAGCGAGCAGTTCTTC. It encodes CASSPASSEQFF. The chain employs TRBV5-1 and TRBJ2-1; D is unresolved. CDR3 length: 12 amino acids. Looked up from germline, CDR1 is SGHRS and CDR2 is YFSETQ. V lost 4 bases to trimming and J lost 10 bases, with 12 bases between them.

The chain combines TRBV7-9 with TRBJ1-3; TRBD1 is a possible D gene (5 bases). The V gene lost 1 base and the J gene lost 0 bases, with 7 bases spanning the gap. Looked up from germline, CDR1 is SEHNR and CDR2 is FQNEAQ (reference sequence). The CDR3 runs to 15 residues. CDR3 residues: CASSLGGASGNTIYF. CDR3 in DNA: TGTGCCAGCAGCTTAGGGGGCGCCTCTGGAAACACCATATATTTT. Combining the CDR3 with reference TRBV7-9 and TRBJ1-3 gives the whole variable domain DTGVSQNPRHKITKRGQNVTFRCDPISEHNRLYWYRQTLGQGPEFLTYFQNEAQLEKSRLLSDRFSAERPKGSFSTLEIQRTEQGDSAMYLCASSLGGASGNTIYFGEGSWLTVV.

The V and J genes are TRBV7-9 and TRBJ1-1; TRBD1 might be the D (5 bases). Germline-derived CDR1 and CDR2 are SEHNR and FQNEAQ (reference sequence). The CDR3 consists of 15 residues. Trimming pared 1 base from V and 2 bases from J, leaving 11 bases between. As DNA, the CDR3 is TGTGCCAGCAGCTTAGACGGACAAGCAAACACTGAAGCTTTCTTT. It yields the protein CASSLDGQANTEAFF.

The CDR3 coding sequence is TGTGCCAGCAGCACCACAGGGCCGTGGTCACCCCTCCACTTT. Translating gives CASSTTGPWSPLHF. This chain links TRBV13 with TRBJ1-6; possible D gene TRBD1, 6 bases. The CDR3 length is 14 residues. Germline V gene lookup returns CDR1 PRHDT and CDR2 FYEKMQ (reference sequence). V dropped 5 bases and J dropped 10 bases, with 15 bases sitting between them.

The chain is built from TRBV6-4 and TRBJ1-2; 11 bases match TRBD1. V lost 5 bases and J lost 7; bases outside the gene matches: 6. CDR1 is MRHNA and CDR2 is SNTAGT in the germline V gene. The CDR3 length is 14 residues. The DNA of the CDR3 is TGTGCCAGCAGTCCGGGACAGGGGGAAGTTGGCTACACCTTC. This sequence encodes CASSPGQGEVGYTF.

This clone was counted a few times. This sequence joins TRBV7-9 and TRBJ1-5, with 7 bases matching TRBD1. Germline V gene sequence: CDR1 SEHNR, CDR2 FQNEAQ (reference sequence). This CDR3 is built from 12 residues. V dropped 5 bases and J dropped 7; count of bases not matched to a gene: 2. This CDR3 is CASSQGEQPQHF. The CDR3 region has the DNA TGTGCCAGCAGCCAGGGGGAACAGCCCCAGCATTTT.

The rearrangement links TRBV5-6 to TRBJ1-1, with 7 bases lining up with TRBD1. Unmatched junction bases numbered 5, after V lost 4 bases and J lost 5 bases. CDR1 and CDR2 from the germline V gene are SGHDT and YYEEEE. The CDR3 runs to 13 residues. This CDR3 reads CASSEGAGTEAFF. The CDR3 DNA sequence: TGTGCCAGCAGCGAGGGGGCAGGAACTGAAGCTTTCTTT.